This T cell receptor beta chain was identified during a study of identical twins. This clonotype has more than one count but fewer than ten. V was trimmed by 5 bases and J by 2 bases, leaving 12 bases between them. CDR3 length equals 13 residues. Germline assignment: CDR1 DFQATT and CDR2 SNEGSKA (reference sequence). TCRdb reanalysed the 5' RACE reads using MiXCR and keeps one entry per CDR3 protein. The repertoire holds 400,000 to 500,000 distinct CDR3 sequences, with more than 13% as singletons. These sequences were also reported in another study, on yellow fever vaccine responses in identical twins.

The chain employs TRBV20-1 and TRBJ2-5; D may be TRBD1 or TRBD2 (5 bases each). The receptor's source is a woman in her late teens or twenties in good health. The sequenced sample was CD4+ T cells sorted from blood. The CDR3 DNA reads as TGCAGTGCTGTCCTAGCAGGGCAAGAGACCCAGTACTTC. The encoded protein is CSAVLAGQETQYF.